The 4 T cell receptor beta chains below come from one sample, sequenced in a study of blood T cells in healthy people across ages. Combining a sample-barcoded 5' primer with a J-beta primer mix, a second PCR ran for roughly 6 to 12 cycles. TCRdb ran MiXCR on the 5' RACE reads and lists one entry per CDR3 protein. The table has 1.5 million to 2 million distinct CDR3 sequences, about 50% seen once; the top ten hold 2.1%. The sequencing input was blood. These receptors were collected from a woman aged 40 to 50 in good health.

The chain links TRBV20-1 to TRBJ2-3, with a possible D match to TRBD1 (6 bases). The V end was cut by 4 bases, the J end by 8 bases, with 19 bases between. Looked up from germline, CDR1 is DFQATT and CDR2 is SNEGSKA (reference sequence). The CDR3 contains 14 residues. CDR3 nucleotides: TGCAGTGCTACGGAACAGGGCCAAACGGGTACGCAGTATTTT. This gives the protein CSATEQGQTGTQYF.

Concerning this clonotype itself: A read error may produce the germline difference seen at one junction end. This rearrangement joins TRBV11-1 to TRBJ2-1, with a possible D match to TRBD1 (5 bases). Germline values: CDR1 SGHAT, CDR2 FQDESV (reference sequence). The CDR3 is made up of 16 amino acids. The CDR3 is CTSSLEDRSSYNEQFF. The CDR3 region has the DNA TGTACCAGCAGCTTAGAAGACAGAAGCTCCTACAATGAGCAGTTCTTC.

This clonotype occurred a few times. The gene calls are TRBV28 and TRBJ2-6, with 9 bases identical to TRBD2. The V gene end was trimmed by 10 bases and the J gene end by 0 bases; junction bases not matched to a gene: 7. Germline assignment: CDR1 MDHEN and CDR2 SYDVKM. This CDR3 has 16 amino acids. The CDR3 is CAILAGPFSGANVLTF. In nucleotides, the CDR3 is TGTGCCATCCTAGCGGGGCCCTTCTCTGGGGCCAACGTCCTGACTTTC.

The chain combines TRBV10-2 with TRBJ2-7; TRBD2 is a possible D gene (5 bases). V was cut by 6 bases and J by 5 bases, with 17 bases left in between. The V gene's germline CDR1 is WSHSY and CDR2 SAAADI. The CDR3 runs to 14 residues. The CDR3 region has the DNA TGCGCCAGCAGGGATGACCCGGGGAGTCACGAGCAGTACTTC. Its translation: CASRDDPGSHEQYF.